Given below is one T cell receptor beta chain in context. Its antigen is currently unknown. Germline assignment: CDR1 MNHEY and CDR2 SMNVEV (reference sequence). The CDR3 has 15 residues. V lost 3 bases to trimming and J lost 2 bases, with 11 bases between them. The data stem from a study of cytomegalovirus exposure and HLA in healthy donors. Study-level background: Genotyping showed around 81% of roughly 390 donors falling in the Caucasian-associated ancestry cluster. Overall study findings and caveats: Reportedly, TCR beta sequences accurately predicted HLA-A and HLA-B alleles in most subjects.

The primer mix had 60 Vbeta and 13 Jbeta primers. The method was immunoSEQ multiplex PCR; TCRdb's version includes in-frame clones alone and lacks a portion of them. Among 150,000 to 200,000 clones listed, about 77% were seen once. The TCR originated in a woman aged 30 to 39 in good health and CMV-seropositive. This chain links TRBV27 with TRBJ1-3; D perhaps matches TRBD1 (6 bases). The sequencing input was PBMCs. This CDR3 reads CASSFYRAPGNTIYF. The CDR3, as DNA: TGTGCCAGCAGTTTCTACAGGGCTCCTGGAAACACCATATATTTT.